This paragraph covers one TCR beta chain sequence. This entry comes from a study of blood T cell repertoires in COVID-19. Only in-frame clones appear in the TCRdb table, and some are missing; sequencing was by immunoSEQ multiplex PCR. Found here are around 100,000 clones, about 85% of them singletons; the top ten hold roughly 1.5%. The CDR3 extends over 16 amino acids. Germline V lookup: CDR1 SEHNR, CDR2 FQNEAQ (reference sequence). Trimming shortened V by 5 bases and J by 0 bases, and 14 bases separated the two germline ends. The chain combines TRBV7-9 with TRBJ1-3, with D maybe TRBD1 (6 bases). Input material: peripheral blood. This receptor was obtained from a man aged 35-49 years with acute or convalescent COVID-19. The CDR3 coding sequence is TGTGCCAGCAGCCGAGGACAGCTCAGCTCTGGAAACACCATATATTTT. Its translation is CASSRGQLSSGNTIYF. Using reference TRBV7-9 and TRBJ1-3 for the parts outside the CDR3, the full variable domain is DTGVSQNPRHKITKRGQNVTFRCDPISEHNRLYWYRQTLGQGPEFLTYFQNEAQLEKSRLLSDRFSAERPKGSFSTLEIQRTEQGDSAMYLCASSRGQLSSGNTIYFGEGSWLTVV.